The 14 T cell receptor beta chains below come from one sample, sequenced in a study of regulatory T cells in long-lasting Graves disease (dated by TCRdb to the early 2020s). Libraries were constructed by multiplex PCR. Sequenced using an Illumina HiSeq 4000. CDR3 regions were amplified by Arm-PCR with iRepertoire HTBI primers to construct TCR beta libraries. TCRdb's own reprocessing of the public reads used fastp at Q25 and MiXCR and kept productive beta chains. All rows with the same CDR3 protein become a single entry with the most common DNA and genes. Present in this sample are 300,000 to 400,000 distinct CDR3 sequences, 15% to 20% of which were seen just once. Roughly 30% of the sample goes to the ten largest clones. The time point label of this sample denotes: newly diagnosed GD, antithyroid drugs for less than 3 months. For both TCR sequencing and RNA sequencing, RNA was extracted from PBMCs using TRIzol.

The sample also formed part of further work on T cells in Graves' hyperthyroidism and ophthalmopathy.

Source: peripheral blood mononuclear cells (PBMCs), taken at new diagnosis, from a patient treated with antithyroid drugs. Receptors were obtained from a man aged 40-55 years with Graves disease. Donor details come from another sample of the same person, matched by shared clones.

This clonotype was detected many times. J is TRBJ2-3 and V is TRBV18; no reliable D call. CDR1 and CDR2 from the germline V gene are KGHSH and LQKENI. The V end lost 1 base, the J end lost 0 bases, and 8 bases lay between the germline ends. The CDR3 is 15 amino acids. The CDR3: CASSPLASSTDTQYF. The CDR3 region has the DNA TGTGCCAGCTCACCACTGGCCTCTAGCACAGATACGCAGTATTTT. The complete variable domain, with remaining parts taken from reference TRBV18 and TRBJ2-3, reads NAGVMQNPRHLVRRRGQEARLRCSPMKGHSHVYWYRQLPEEGLKFMVYLQKENIIDESGMPKERFSAEFPKEGPSILRIQQVVRGDSAAYFCASSPLASSTDTQYFGPGTRLTVL.

This clonotype was detected a few times. J is TRBJ2-6 and V is TRBV18; no reliable D call. Germline CDR1 KGHSH, CDR2 LQKENI. V lost 4 bases and J 1 base, leaving 8 bases between the germline ends. The CDR3 covers 15 residues. CDR3 amino acids: CASSQGRSGANVLTF. DNA for the CDR3: TGTGCCAGCTCACAGGGTAGATCTGGGGCCAACGTCCTGACTTTC.

This rearrangement joins TRBV10-3 to TRBJ2-7; either TRBD1 or TRBD2 may supply D (5 bases each). The CDR3 spans 13 residues. From germline, CDR1 is ENHRY and CDR2 SYGVKD. V lost 10 bases to trimming and J lost 6 bases, with 19 bases between them. This CDR3 reads CASLNWGAGEQYF. The CDR3 DNA reads TGTGCCAGCCTAAATTGGGGCGCGGGCGAGCAGTACTTC.

Many counts were recorded for this clonotype. At one of its ends the junction is not consistent with the germline gene, which may arise from a read error. The chain couples TRBV2 to TRBJ2-5; TRBD1 agrees at 10 bases. The CDR3 totals 15 residues. Germline V gene sequence: CDR1 SNHLY, CDR2 FYNNEI. This CDR3 reads CTSSGDRGPIETQYF. The CDR3, as DNA: TGTACCAGCAGTGGGGACAGGGGCCCCATTGAGACCCAGTACTTC.

V usage is TRBV18 and J usage is TRBJ1-2; 7 bases map to TRBD1. This CDR3 region has 15 residues. With 3 bases clipped from V and 5 bases from J, the junction kept 9 bases outside the gene matches. CDR1 and CDR2 from the germline V gene are KGHSH and LQKENI. CDR3: CASSPGQASFYGYTF. The CDR3 DNA sequence: TGTGCCAGCTCACCCGGACAGGCGAGTTTTTATGGCTACACCTTC.

The chain carries TRBV20-1 and TRBJ1-2; no clear D. The CDR3 extends over 12 amino acids. Germline values: CDR1 DFQATT, CDR2 SNEGSKA (reference sequence). V dropped 3 bases and J dropped 6 bases, with 11 bases sitting between them. CDR3 sequence (DNA): TGCAGTGCTAGTGAAGGAGTTGATGGCTACACCTTC. Translated: CSASEGVDGYTF.

This clonotype has a count of ten or more. The CDR3 DNA is TGTGCCAGCAGCCCGGACAGGCGGGCCCTCCACTTT. This encodes CASSPDRRALHF. J is TRBJ1-6 and V is TRBV3-1, with TRBD1 matching 7 bases. CDR1 and CDR2 from the germline V gene are LGHDT and YNNKEL (reference sequence). V dropped 4 bases and J dropped 14; count of bases not matched to a gene: 5. This CDR3 comprises 12 residues.

This clonotype was detected ten times or more. The chain combines TRBV27 with TRBJ2-5, with TRBD1 matching over 12 bases. Germline CDR1 is MNHEY and CDR2 is SMNVEV (reference sequence). V lost 3 bases, J lost 5 bases, and 4 bases stayed unmatched. The CDR3 extends over 15 amino acids. CDR3 sequence: CASSFGTGGWETQYF. In DNA form, the CDR3 reads TGTGCCAGCAGTTTTGGGACAGGGGGCTGGGAGACCCAGTACTTC.

This chain uses TRBV2 with TRBJ1-2; tentative D call: TRBD1 (6 bases). This CDR3 spans 15 amino acids. CDR1 is SNHLY and CDR2 is FYNNEI in the germline V gene. Trimming shortened V by 8 bases and J by 1 base, and 17 bases separated the two germline ends. This CDR3 reads CASGTGYGGNYGYTF. As DNA, the CDR3 is TGTGCCAGCGGAACAGGGTACGGAGGTAACTATGGCTACACCTTC.

This clonotype was seen repeatedly, ten times or more. The chain recombines TRBV6-1 with TRBJ1-6; D is ambiguous. Trimming left V 7 bases short and J 8 bases short, with 15 bases between. This CDR3 is 14 amino acids long. Germline V gene data show CDR1 as MNHNS and CDR2 as SASEGT. The CDR3 DNA is TGTGCCAGCAAGCGGGCAACTCGGGATTCACCCCTCCACTTT. Its protein is CASKRATRDSPLHF.

The rearrangement links TRBV5-1 to TRBJ1-6; D perhaps matches TRBD1 (6 bases). V was trimmed by 6 bases and J by 6 bases, leaving 19 bases between them. This CDR3 has 16 residues. In germline, CDR1 is SGHRS, CDR2 YFSETQ. CDR3 nucleotide sequence: TGCGCCAGCACACCCAGCCTCCGGGACATTAATTCACCCCTCCACTTT. Protein: CASTPSLRDINSPLHF.

Remarks on this clonotype: A far larger clone is only one base removed, so a read error is likely. The genes are TRBV10-3 and TRBJ2-7; 7 bases match TRBD1. V lost 6 bases, J lost 2 bases, and 7 bases stayed unmatched. The CDR3 is 14 amino acids. Looked up from germline, CDR1 is ENHRY and CDR2 is SYGVKD. Here the CDR3 reads CAISRDSETYEQYF. The CDR3 region has the DNA TGTGCCATCAGCCGGGACAGCGAAACCTACGAGCAGTACTTC.

This clonotype was counted a few times. The gene calls are TRBV5-1 and TRBJ2-5, with 7 bases that match TRBD1. V lost 6 bases, J lost 5 bases, and 7 bases stayed unmatched. Per germline, CDR1 SGHRS and CDR2 YFSETQ. This CDR3 contains 13 residues. CDR3 sequence: CASTTGVGETQYF. The CDR3 coding sequence is TGCGCCAGCACAACAGGGGTGGGGGAGACCCAGTACTTC.

This clonotype was picked up many times. This chain connects TRBV5-5 to TRBJ2-2, with a possible D match to TRBD1 (5 bases). CDR1 is SGHKS and CDR2 is YYEKEE in the germline V gene (reference sequence). The CDR3 is 14 amino acids. V was shortened by 0 bases and J by 4 bases, with 7 bases between the two germline ends. The CDR3 DNA follows: TGTGCCAGCAGCTTGGGACAGATCACCGGGGAGCTGTTTTTT. Translating it yields CASSLGQITGELFF.